These 9 T cell receptor beta chains came from one sample sequenced in a study of blood T cell repertoires in COVID-19. Clones were sequenced by immunoSEQ multiplex PCR, and TCRdb holds only the in-frame ones, with some missing. The table includes fewer than 200,000 clones, just under 85% detected once. Sequenced material: peripheral blood. The origin of the receptors is a man aged 40-55 years who had recovered from COVID-19.

The V call is TRBV6-5, the J call TRBJ2-5; D may be TRBD1 (5 bases). Germline CDR1 reads MNHEY; CDR2 reads SVGAGI. V was pared by 6 bases and J by 2 bases, with 10 bases between. This CDR3 has 13 amino acids. For the CDR3, the DNA is TGTGCCAGCAGACCCAGGGAACAAGAGACCCAGTACTTC. Residues: CASRPREQETQYF.

This clone has more than one count but fewer than ten. The chain uses TRBV13 and TRBJ1-5; D unresolved. Per germline, CDR1 PRHDT and CDR2 FYEKMQ (reference sequence). V lost 5 bases and J 4 bases, leaving 9 bases between the germline ends. The CDR3 contains 13 residues. The CDR3 is CASSEGLNQPQHF. The CDR3 region has the DNA TGTGCCAGCAGCGAGGGCCTTAATCAGCCCCAGCATTTT.

This clone has only one observation. V and J are TRBV15 and TRBJ1-1; possible D gene TRBD1, 5 bases. CDR1 and CDR2 from the germline V gene are LNHNV and YYDKDF (reference sequence). Trimming took 1 base from V and 7 from J, leaving 13 bases between them. The CDR3 runs to 14 residues. The CDR3, as DNA: TGTGCCACCAGCAGAGCGAAAGGGGTGGGTGAAGCTTTCTTT. As protein: CATSRAKGVGEAFF.

The chain employs TRBV9 and TRBJ2-1; D is unresolved. Germline V CDR1 and CDR2: SGDLS, YYNGEE. V was shortened by 0 bases and J by 8 bases, with 12 bases between the two germline ends. The CDR3 contains 14 residues. The CDR3 sequence is CASSVALPGYEQFF. The DNA for the CDR3 is TGTGCCAGCAGCGTAGCGCTCCCGGGTTATGAGCAGTTCTTC.

This chain connects TRBV4-2 to TRBJ2-1, with 9 bases matching TRBD2. The CDR3 consists of 16 residues. The V gene end was trimmed by 3 bases and the J gene end by 5 bases; junction bases not matched to a gene: 8. The V gene's germline CDR1 is LGHNA and CDR2 YNFKEQ. CDR3 nucleotides: TGTGCCAGCAGCCAGAACCTAGCGGGGACAAACAATGAGCAGTTCTTC. Its protein is CASSQNLAGTNNEQFF.

This chain's CDR3 is CASSQGLVTEAFF. In DNA form, the CDR3 reads TGTGCCAGTAGCCAGGGGCTAGTCACTGAAGCTTTCTTT. This chain joins TRBV19 and TRBJ1-1, with a tentative D call TRBD1 (6 bases). The germline V gene has CDR1 LNHDA and CDR2 SQIVND (reference sequence). The ends were cut back, 6 bases at V and 4 bases at J, with 12 bases in the middle. The CDR3 length is 13 residues.

The rearrangement joins TRBV5-6 to TRBJ2-2; TRBD1 agrees at 8 bases. V was clipped by 4 bases and J by 3 bases; unmatched bases: 8. Germline V gene lookup returns CDR1 SGHDT and CDR2 YYEEEE. CDR3 length: 16 amino acids. The DNA of the CDR3 is TGTGCCAGCAGCCGACCAGGACAGGGCTACACCGGGGAGCTGTTTTTT. It yields the protein CASSRPGQGYTGELFF.

The genes are TRBV12-3 or TRBV12-4 and TRBJ2-1; D not resolved. V lost 3 bases and J lost 10, with 10 bases in between. This CDR3 comprises 12 residues. The CDR3 spells CASSFPRREQFF. The CDR3 DNA follows: TGTGCCAGCAGTTTTCCGCGGCGGGAGCAGTTCTTC.

The chain joins TRBV10-3 to TRBJ2-2; no definite D call. The CDR3 totals 13 residues. CDR1 and CDR2 from the germline V gene are ENHRY and SYGVKD. V was clipped by 4 bases and J by 5 bases, with 8 bases between them. CDR3: CAISAKETGELFF. The CDR3 coding sequence is TGTGCCATCAGTGCGAAAGAGACCGGGGAGCTGTTTTTT.